This paragraph reports one TCR beta chain. This clone's antigen is unknown. There are no base qualities to consult, and no much larger clone falls within one base. Taken from cysteine to phenylalanine, the CDR3 has 15 residues. This entry keeps only the CDR3 DNA: 45 bases, framed from base 1. A distance of 12 bases separates the germline ends of V and J, which lose 0 bases and 0 bases respectively. Sequences DFQATT (CDR1) and SNEGSKA (CDR2) are obtained from the germline V gene (reference sequence). Systemically healthy Caucasian individuals from Russia, 35 to 50 in total and aged 6 to 90 years, were included as donors. Each donor gave 8 to 10 milliliters of peripheral blood, collected into EDTA-treated Vacutainer tubes. Ficoll-Paque density-gradient centrifugation was used to isolate PBMCs, with at least 6.5 million per sample. Total RNA, at least 6 micrograms per sample, was extracted from PBMCs with Trizol reagent. For every donor, an aliquot of PBMCs went through flow cytometry to measure the percentages of naive CD45RAhigh/CD27high T cells.

This entry belongs to a study of blood T cells in healthy people across ages (dated by TCRdb to 2013 to 2016). Concerning the study at large: In model experiments, template switching captured about one uniquely barcoded TCR beta cDNA molecule for every two T cells. To track age-related changes in TCR beta repertoire diversity, the study relied on deep sequencing normalized with unique cDNA molecular identifiers. Donors were grouped into four age groups: young (average 16 years), middle-aged (around 39), aged (62) and long-lived (less than 85). To avoid experimental bias, donors of different ages were spread randomly across the sequencing lanes. Two additional independent replicas of 1 million unique cDNA reads from the same blood draw were analyzed for two donors (one aged 18 to 29 and one aged 80 or older). What the authors observed across the whole study: There was a strong correlation between observed TCR beta diversity and the percentage of naive T cells measured by flow cytometry. Bulk unsorted PBMC profiling prevented conclusive comparison of naive and antigen-experienced compartments. As age increased, observed TCR beta diversity per million T cells dropped in a roughly linear way, and a significant reduction was already evident by age roughly 40. Donor CMV infection status was unknown, potentially confounding age-related changes in expanded clonotypes. The long-lived group showed more naive CD4+ T cells, fewer expanded clones and increased TCR diversity than the aged group, suggesting age selection. Estimates of total diversity based on one million sequenced T cells were considered lower bounds and underestimates.

Library generation was performed with 5' RACE. These reads were obtained on an Illumina HiSeq 2500. A second roughly 6 to 12 cycle PCR used a sample-barcoded 5' primer and a J-beta primer mix. Each TCR beta cDNA molecule received a unique molecular identifier from a template-switch 5' adaptor carrying 12 random nucleotides. Each sample yielded at least 3 million CDR3-containing paired-end reads. First-strand cDNA was synthesized from all RNA with the Mint cDNA synthesis kit, primed by a TRBC-specific oligonucleotide. All cDNA was treated with uracil-DNA glycosylase and then went through a first 18-cycle PCR with the universal primers M1SS and BC2_uni_R. Turning to the authors' computational methods: For normalization, 1 million high-quality reads, each with a distinct molecular identifier, were randomly selected from each sample. Reads with shared molecular identifiers were discarded instead of being binned into consensus sequences. MiTCR, run with a Q25 quality threshold and the strictest error-elimination algorithm, handled CDR3 identification, clonotype clustering and error correction. Lower-bound total TCR beta diversity was estimated with a nonparametric unseen species model using Euler transformation. TCRdb applied fastp at Q25 and MiXCR to the public reads, then kept only in-frame beta chains. Rows are unified per CDR3 protein, each entry keeping the most common DNA and genes. These V and J calls derive from TCRdb rather than the authors' analysis. Within this sample are 1.5 million to 2 million distinct CDR3 sequences, with almost 35% of them counted one time only. The ten biggest clones cover about 10% of the sample.

Sequencing was performed on blood. The clonotype comes from a woman younger than 45 in good health. This chain joins TRBV20-1 to TRBJ2-7; TRBD2 might be the D gene, on 6 matching bases. The CDR3 corresponds to CSARDLDYLSYEQYF. At the DNA level, the sequence is TGCAGTGCTAGAGATCTGGACTACCTCTCCTACGAGCAGTACTTC.